Listed below are T cell receptor beta chains from one sample, sequenced in a study of patients and donors after allogeneic stem cell transplantation. From the RT-PCR reads, TCRdb called clonotypes with MiXCR, one entry per CDR3 protein. The sample includes roughly 190,000 distinct CDR3 sequences, less than 45% of them seen just once. Sequencing was done on a sample of blood, either unsorted or a sorted T cell fraction (not recorded which). Receptors originate from a human donor who was either an allogeneic HSCT recipient or a stem cell or donor lymphocyte infusion donor (not recorded which). It is not recorded whose cells these are; they may come from a transplant donor. CDR3s include the opening cysteine and the closing phenylalanine or tryptophan. D genes are given only for firm matches. Size is omitted from some rows. Given values are once, few, many or a class for expanded clones.

d_gene	abundance	j_gene	v_gene	CDR3aa	CDR3nt
TRBD2	.	TRBJ2-1	TRBV7-7	CASSPSGGLDNEQFF	TGTGCTAGCAGCCCCTCCGGGGGACTAGACAATGAGCAGTTCTTC
.	.	TRBJ2-3	TRBV19	CASMGSGFTDTQYF	TGTGCCAGTATGGGGAGCGGATTCACAGATACGCAGTATTTT
.	.	TRBJ1-4	TRBV6-2/TRBV6-3	CASSYSPGPGTYEKLFF	TGTGCCAGCAGTTACTCCCCCGGACCCGGGACATATGAAAAACTGTTTTTT
.	.	TRBJ2-1	TRBV5-1	CASSLRLVLDEQFF	TGCGCCAGCAGCTTAAGACTAGTCTTGGATGAGCAGTTCTTC
.	.	TRBJ2-7	TRBV27	CASSRNWNLYEQYF	TGTGCCAGCAGTCGCAATTGGAACCTCTACGAGCAGTACTTC
.	.	TRBJ1-1	TRBV27	CASSPRGREVYTEAFF	TGTGCCAGCAGTCCCCGGGGCAGGGAGGTCTACACTGAAGCTTTCTTT
TRBD1	.	TRBJ2-7	TRBV20-1	CSAPDRAHEQYF	TGCAGTGCTCCGGACAGGGCCCACGAGCAGTACTTC
TRBD2	.	TRBJ2-7	TRBV24-1	CATSARTSGSFYEQYF	TGTGCCACCAGTGCCCGGACTAGCGGGAGCTTCTACGAGCAGTACTTC
TRBD2	.	TRBJ2-5	TRBV6-2/TRBV6-3	CASSFLWTSGDQETQYF	TGTGCCAGCAGTTTCCTTTGGACTAGCGGGGACCAAGAGACCCAGTACTTC
.	few	TRBJ1-1	TRBV9	CASSVVVASTEAFF	TGTGCCAGCAGCGTAGTCGTGGCAAGCACTGAAGCTTTCTTT
.	.	TRBJ1-1	TRBV25-1	CASSDPATGNTEAFF	TGTGCCAGCAGTGATCCCGCGACGGGGAACACTGAAGCTTTCTTT
.	.	TRBJ2-5	TRBV5-1	CASSFLSETQYF	TGCGCCAGCAGCTTCCTATCCGAGACCCAGTACTTC
.	.	TRBJ2-7	TRBV27	CASSLVGFDEQYF	TGTGCCAGCAGTTTAGTGGGTTTCGACGAGCAGTACTTC
TRBD2	few	TRBJ2-2	TRBV5-1	CASSAGLAGAFGELFF	TGCGCCAGCAGCGCCGGACTAGCGGGAGCCTTCGGGGAGCTGTTTTTT
.	few	TRBJ1-5	TRBV20-1	CSASSNQPQHF	TGCAGTGCTAGCTCCAATCAGCCCCAGCATTTT
TRBD2	.	TRBJ2-1	TRBV6-5	CASSYSASGASYNEQFF	TGTGCCAGCAGTTACTCTGCTAGCGGAGCCTCCTACAATGAGCAGTTCTTC
.	few	TRBJ1-1	TRBV4-2	CASSQEDLENTEAFF	TGTGCCAGCAGCCAAGAGGACTTGGAGAACACTGAAGCTTTCTTT
.	many	TRBJ1-1	TRBV9	CASSVGGATEAFF	TGTGCCAGCAGCGTAGGGGGAGCCACTGAAGCTTTCTTT
.	few	TRBJ1-1	TRBV6-5	CASSYSTSGGTEAFF	TGTGCCAGCAGTTACTCGACCTCAGGAGGCACTGAAGCTTTCTTT
TRBD1	.	TRBJ1-6	TRBV20-1	CSARDPGQYSSYNSPLHF	TGCAGTGCTAGAGACCCGGGACAGTATAGCTCCTATAATTCACCCCTCCACTTT
.	.	TRBJ1-1	TRBV5-1	CASSLAHVANTEAFF	TGCGCCAGCAGCTTGGCCCATGTGGCTAACACTGAAGCTTTCTTT
.	.	TRBJ2-7	TRBV28	CASSRHEFEQYF	TGTGCCAGCAGCCGGCACGAGTTCGAGCAGTACTTC
.	.	TRBJ1-4	TRBV29-1	CSGRSATDEKLFF	TGCAGCGGACGATCGGCGACGGATGAAAAACTGTTTTTT
.	.	TRBJ2-3	TRBV20-1	CSATQGGRRTDTQYF	TGCAGTGCCACTCAAGGGGGGCGGCGCACAGATACGCAGTATTTT
TRBD2	.	TRBJ2-3	TRBV29-1	CSVRGRAGSDTQYF	TGCAGCGTTCGAGGGAGGGCCGGGTCAGATACGCAGTATTTT
TRBD1	.	TRBJ1-1	TRBV5-1	CASSLGRTGASNTEAFF	TGCGCCAGCAGCTTGGGTAGGACAGGGGCCTCGAACACTGAAGCTTTCTTT
.	.	TRBJ1-2	TRBV4-3	CASSQEKVGDYGYTF	TGCGCCAGCAGCCAAGAGAAGGTTGGGGACTATGGCTACACCTTC
TRBD2	.	TRBJ2-3	TRBV7-3	CASSPNPRTSGLLTDTQYF	TGTGCCAGCAGCCCCAACCCACGGACTAGCGGTCTTCTCACAGATACGCAGTATTTT
.	.	TRBJ2-2	TRBV18	CASSPLGAGERTGELFF	TGTGCCAGCTCACCACTGGGAGCGGGTGAGAGAACCGGGGAGCTGTTTTTT
TRBD1	.	TRBJ1-6	TRBV7-9	CASSLHSRDSNSPLHF	TGTGCCAGCAGCTTACATAGTCGGGACAGTAATTCACCCCTCCACTTT
.	few	TRBJ1-1	TRBV7-8	CASSLGDAEAFF	TGTGCCAGCAGCTTAGGGGACGCTGAAGCTTTCTTT
TRBD2	.	TRBJ2-7	TRBV20-1	CSAPTSGTHEQYF	TGCAGTGCTCCGACTAGCGGGACCCACGAGCAGTACTTC
.	few	TRBJ1-4	TRBV15	CATSREGSKLFF	TGTGCCACCAGCAGAGAGGGCTCAAAACTGTTTTTT
.	.	TRBJ1-1	TRBV12-3/TRBV12-4	CASSPIPGGAPNTEAFF	TGTGCCAGCAGTCCCATCCCCGGGGGCGCCCCGAACACTGAAGCTTTCTTT
TRBD1	.	TRBJ1-1	TRBV29-1	CSALGTVRGNTEAFF	TGCAGCGCACTAGGGACAGTTCGGGGGAACACTGAAGCTTTCTTT
.	.	TRBJ2-3	TRBV4-2	CASSQEGQQKTDTQYF	TGTGCCAGCAGCCAAGAAGGTCAACAAAAGACAGATACGCAGTATTTT
TRBD1	.	TRBJ1-5	TRBV12-3/TRBV12-4	CASSLALGQGGNQPQHF	TGTGCCAGCAGTTTAGCGCTTGGACAGGGGGGAAATCAGCCCCAGCATTTT
TRBD1	few	TRBJ1-2	TRBV2	CASRGTGIFYGYTF	TGTGCCAGCAGGGGGACAGGGATATTCTATGGCTACACCTTC
.	.	TRBJ1-5	TRBV30	CAWSVTGRSNQPQHF	TGTGCCTGGAGTGTGACGGGGCGAAGCAATCAGCCCCAGCATTTT
.	many	TRBJ2-2	TRBV7-2	CASSFLGGELFF	TGTGCCAGCAGCTTCCTCGGCGGGGAGCTGTTTTTT
.	.	TRBJ2-2	TRBV5-1	CASSFTGIGELFF	TGCGCCAGCAGCTTCACCGGCATCGGGGAGCTGTTTTTT
.	.	TRBJ2-5	TRBV5-1	CASSLVQGGETQYF	TGCGCCAGCAGCTTGGTACAGGGAGGAGAGACCCAGTACTTC
TRBD1	many	TRBJ2-2	TRBV5-1	CASTDRASANTGELFF	TGCGCCAGCACGGACAGGGCTTCAGCGAACACCGGGGAGCTGTTTTTT
TRBD2	few	TRBJ2-7	TRBV14	CASSHRDYHTYEQYF	TGTGCCAGCAGCCACCGGGACTACCACACCTACGAGCAGTACTTC